A single sample gave rise to the 31 T cell receptor beta chains below, sequenced in a study of response to subunit inactivated influenza vaccine. TCRdb used MiXCR to reprocess the RT-PCR reads, holding one entry per CDR3 protein. The sample holds 450,000 to 550,000 distinct CDR3 sequences, 25% seen once. The specimen was CD4+ T cells sorted from PBMCs, collected 5 days after vaccination. These receptors were collected from a man in his fifties or sixties who received an inactivated influenza vaccine.

This clonotype was counted between two and nine times. This sequence joins TRBV12-3 or TRBV12-4 and TRBJ2-7; no definite D call. Between the trimmed V and J ends, which lost 2 bases and 2 bases, there was a span of 7 bases. This CDR3 has 13 amino acids. Here the CDR3 DNA reads TGTGCCAGCAGTTTATCTGCGGCCTACGAGCAGTACTTC. Translation gives CASSLSAAYEQYF.

This clonotype was seen a handful of times. The J gene is TRBJ1-6, the V gene TRBV27, with 8 bases identical to TRBD1. Per the germline V gene, CDR1 is MNHEY and CDR2 is SMNVEV (reference sequence). Germline trimming cut 5 bases from V and 7 bases from J; bases unmatched to any gene: 7. The CDR3 spans 15 residues. CDR3 DNA sequence: TGTGCCAGCAGTAACTCCGGGACAGGAAATTCACCCCTCCACTTT. This encodes CASSNSGTGNSPLHF.

In its sample, this clonotype was seen a few times. No conserved phenylalanine or tryptophan ends this CDR3, so it is likely a read error. The limits of the CDR3 on the DNA are not certain, so only TCRdb's listed CDR3 is given. The V and J genes are TRBV3-1 and TRBJ2-5. Germline V gene lookup returns CDR1 LGHDT and CDR2 YNNKEL (reference sequence). Inclusive of both ends, the CDR3 amounts to 12 amino acids. CDR3 in amino acids: CASSQGTTPLKV.

This chain links TRBV28 with TRBJ2-5; TRBD1 is a possible D gene (5 bases). Germline V gene lookup returns CDR1 MDHEN and CDR2 SYDVKM. The CDR3 loop spans 14 amino acids. The V gene lost 1 base and the J gene lost 5 bases, with 11 bases spanning the gap. The CDR3 reads CASSLSGHPETQYF. The CDR3, as DNA: TGTGCCAGCAGTTTATCCGGACATCCCGAGACCCAGTACTTC.

The chain combines TRBV4-3 with TRBJ2-1; 10 bases align to TRBD2. The V gene end was trimmed by 3 bases and the J gene end by 8 bases; junction bases not matched to a gene: 7. Germline CDR1 reads LGHNA; CDR2 reads YSLEER. The CDR3 is 15 residues long. CDR3 in amino acids: CASSHQRGGIDEQFF. Here the CDR3 DNA reads TGCGCCAGCAGCCATCAGCGGGGGGGCATTGATGAGCAGTTCTTC.

The sample holds a few counts of this clonotype. This chain uses TRBV20-1 with TRBJ2-7, with 7 nucleotides matching TRBD1. The V gene's germline CDR1 is DFQATT and CDR2 SNEGSKA (reference sequence). The CDR3 is 14 amino acids. V dropped 0 bases and J dropped 7; count of bases not matched to a gene: 9. This CDR3 reads CSARDPRGQWEQYF. The CDR3 coding sequence is TGCAGTGCTAGAGATCCTCGGGGACAGTGGGAGCAGTACTTC.

V and J are TRBV20-1 and TRBJ1-1, with D maybe TRBD1 (5 bases). Trimming shortened V by 5 bases and J by 1 base, and 20 bases separated the two germline ends. Germline V CDR1 and CDR2: DFQATT, SNEGSKA (reference sequence). The CDR3 is 16 residues long. The CDR3 DNA is TGCAGTGCTGGAAGGTCAGGGAGTCGGGCGAACACTGAAGCTTTCTTT. It is translated as CSAGRSGSRANTEAFF.

The chain is built from TRBV12-3 or TRBV12-4 and TRBJ1-3; D possibly corresponds to TRBD1 (6 bases). V shed 5 bases and J shed 3 bases, with 11 bases lying between them. The CDR3 is 14 amino acids. For the CDR3, the DNA is TGTGCCAGCAGTCTGGACAGAATTGGAAACACCATATATTTT. It specifies CASSLDRIGNTIYF.

The chain has TRBV7-2 and TRBJ2-1; TRBD1 or TRBD2 may be the D gene (5 bases each). Germline V gene lookup returns CDR1 SGHTA and CDR2 FQGNSA. Trimming pared 5 bases from V and 6 bases from J, leaving 20 bases between. CDR3 length: 16 residues. The CDR3 here is CASSLAGLGVINEQFF. In DNA, the CDR3 is TGTGCCAGCAGCCTTGCTGGACTGGGGGTAATCAATGAGCAGTTCTTC. Filled out from reference TRBV7-2 and TRBJ2-1, the complete variable domain reads GAGVSQSPSNKVTEKGKDVELRCDPISGHTALYWYRQSLGQGLEFLIYFQGNSAPDKSGLPSDRFSAERTGGSVSTLTIQRTQQEDSAVYLCASSLAGLGVINEQFFGPGTRLTVL.

This clonotype came up once. The CDR3 here is CASSQPTSGLGNTIYF. CDR3 in DNA: TGCGCCAGCAGCCAACCTACATCCGGGCTGGGAAACACCATATATTTT. The chain recombines TRBV4-1 with TRBJ1-3; D not resolved. V was shortened by 2 bases and J by 4 bases, with 15 bases between the two germline ends. Looked up from germline, CDR1 is MGHRA and CDR2 is YSYEKL. The CDR3 covers 16 residues.

This clonotype was seen only a few times. V is TRBV11-2 and J is TRBJ2-5; D is perhaps TRBD1 (5 bases). In germline, CDR1 is SGHAT, CDR2 FQNNGV. V dropped 1 base and J dropped 2 bases, with 11 bases sitting between them. CDR3 length: 15 amino acids. As DNA, the CDR3 is TGTGCCAGCAGCTTAGGGGGCACCCCTCAAGAGACCCAGTACTTC. Translated: CASSLGGTPQETQYF.

The rearrangement joins TRBV6-2 or TRBV6-3 to TRBJ2-7, with 7 positions matching TRBD1. V shed 6 bases and J 4 bases; nucleotides not matched to a gene: 12. CDR3 length: 15 amino acids. Germline V lookup: CDR1 MNHEY, CDR2 SVGEGT. CDR3 nucleotide sequence: TGTGCCAGCAGGCATCCGGGACAGAAAGCTTACGAGCAGTACTTC. Protein sequence: CASRHPGQKAYEQYF.

The rearrangement uses TRBV20-1 and TRBJ2-3, with a weak D call TRBD2 (6 bases). The V gene lost 6 bases and the J gene lost 0 bases, with 10 bases spanning the gap. CDR1 and CDR2 (germline): DFQATT, SNEGSKA (reference sequence). This CDR3 has 13 amino acids. CDR3 coding DNA: TGCAGTGCCATAGCGGATAGCACAGATACGCAGTATTTT. Its translation is CSAIADSTDTQYF.

This clonotype was detected only a few times. The rearrangement joins TRBV5-1 to TRBJ2-6, with a tentative D call TRBD1 (5 bases). Trimming cost V 7 bases and J 0 bases, with 11 bases left between them. Germline assignment: CDR1 SGHRS and CDR2 YFSETQ. The CDR3 is 15 amino acids. CDR3 in DNA: TGCGCCAGCCAGACAGTTCGCTCTGGGGCCAACGTCCTGACTTTC. Protein: CASQTVRSGANVLTF.

This clonotype was observed a handful of times. V gene TRBV12-3 or TRBV12-4 combines with J gene TRBJ1-1, with D possibly being TRBD1 (6 bases). The CDR3 is 14 amino acids. V lost 4 bases to trimming and J lost 2 bases, with 11 bases between them. CDR3 residues: CASSSTTGNTEAFF. The CDR3 nucleotides read TGTGCCAGCAGTTCAACGACAGGAAACACTGAAGCTTTCTTT.

The sample holds a few counts of this clonotype. V is TRBV20-1 and J is TRBJ2-1, with a tentative D call TRBD2 (5 bases). Between the trimmed V and J ends, which lost 4 bases and 6 bases, there was a span of 19 bases. The CDR3 is 15 amino acids. Germline CDR1 is DFQATT and CDR2 is SNEGSKA (reference sequence). CDR3 residues: CSATRMGSGANEQFF. DNA for the CDR3: TGCAGTGCTACCCGGATGGGGAGTGGTGCCAATGAGCAGTTCTTC.

This chain connects TRBV20-1 to TRBJ2-3; 7 nucleotides align to TRBD2. CDR3 length: 16 amino acids. V gave up 2 bases and J gave up 2 bases; unmatched junction bases: 10. From germline, CDR1 is DFQATT and CDR2 SNEGSKA (reference sequence). As DNA, the CDR3 is TGCAGTGCTAGATTTTCCGGGGGGACCCTCACAGATACGCAGTATTTT. This gives the protein CSARFSGGTLTDTQYF.

J is TRBJ2-3 and V is TRBV2; the D is unclear. Germline V gene data show CDR1 as SNHLY and CDR2 as FYNNEI. The CDR3 is made up of 16 amino acids. V dropped 4 bases and J dropped 0 bases, with 14 bases sitting between them. CDR3 amino acids: CASSGNLGWSTDTQYF. The DNA for the CDR3 is TGTGCCAGCAGTGGGAACTTAGGCTGGAGCACAGATACGCAGTATTTT.

V is TRBV6-5 and J is TRBJ1-6; no clear D gene. CDR3 length equals 19 residues. V was trimmed by 2 bases and J by 8 bases, leaving 25 bases between them. CDR1 is MNHEY and CDR2 is SVGAGI in the germline V gene. This CDR3 is CASSYDWGITNRDHSPLHF. CDR3 bases: TGTGCCAGCAGTTACGATTGGGGTATCACGAACCGAGACCATTCACCCCTCCACTTT.

This clonotype showed up just a few times. This CDR3 reads CAWSSFGLAGEWTGELFF. CDR3 nucleotides: TGTGCCTGGAGTTCCTTCGGACTAGCGGGAGAGTGGACCGGGGAGCTGTTTTTT. V is TRBV30 and J is TRBJ2-2, with TRBD2 identical over 13 bases. CDR1 is GTSNPN and CDR2 is SVGIG in the germline V gene (reference sequence). The length of the CDR3 is 18 residues. The J segment lost 5 bases and the V segment lost 2 bases, leaving 11 bases of the junction unmatched.

The chain links TRBV5-1 to TRBJ2-7; 8 bases align to TRBD2. CDR1 and CDR2 (germline): SGHRS, YFSETQ. J lost 0 bases, V lost 4 bases, and 15 bases had no gene match. This CDR3 spans 18 amino acids. The CDR3 spells CASSPNQGRRGVSYEQYF. The CDR3 nucleotides are TGCGCCAGCAGCCCCAATCAAGGGCGGCGGGGGGTCTCCTACGAGCAGTACTTC.

This clonotype occurred a few times. The chain carries TRBV6-8 and TRBJ2-7, with D perhaps given as TRBD1 or TRBD2 (6 bases each). CDR1 is MNHGY, CDR2 SAAAGT, per germline. This CDR3 is 19 amino acids long. The V gene lost 6 bases and the J gene lost 0 bases, with 27 bases spanning the gap. The CDR3: CASSRSGGRDPSSSYEQYF. The CDR3 coding sequence is TGTGCCAGCAGCCGATCCGGGGGCCGGGACCCTTCGAGCTCCTACGAGCAGTACTTC.

This clonotype was seen a few times. The chain employs TRBV5-6 and TRBJ2-6; D gene unclear. Germline loops: CDR1 SGHDT, CDR2 YYEEEE. CDR3 length equals 16 residues. Trimming removed 2 bases from V and 2 bases from J, with 11 bases in between. CDR3 DNA sequence: TGTGCCAGCAGCTTCCCCGGTGGGACTGGGGCCAACGTCCTGACTTTC. Its translation: CASSFPGGTGANVLTF.

This clonotype was observed a few times. The chain joins TRBV6-5 to TRBJ2-7; tentative D call: TRBD2 (6 bases). The CDR3 extends over 15 amino acids. Looked up from germline, CDR1 is MNHEY and CDR2 is SVGAGI. V was shortened by 0 bases and J by 7 bases, with 16 bases between the two germline ends. DNA of the CDR3: TGTGCCAGCAGTTACTCGTCCCCGGATGGAGGGGAGCAGTACTTC. It yields the protein CASSYSSPDGGEQYF.

The chain has TRBV29-1 and TRBJ2-5, with a possible D match to TRBD2 (6 bases). Germline assignment: CDR1 SQVTM and CDR2 ANQGSEA. V was trimmed by 7 bases and J by 1 base, leaving 10 bases between them. The CDR3 length is 12 residues. In DNA, the CDR3 is TGCAGCGGAACGGGACTCCAAGAGACCCAGTACTTC. This translates into CSGTGLQETQYF. Filled out from reference TRBV29-1 and TRBJ2-5, the complete variable domain reads SAVISQKPSRDICQRGTSLTIQCQVDSQVTMMFWYRQQPGQSLTLIATANQGSEATYESGFVIDKFPISRPNLTFSTLTVSNMSPEDSSIYLCSGTGLQETQYFGPGTRLLVL.

This sequence joins TRBV5-1 and TRBJ2-2; the D gene is possibly TRBD1 (5 bases). The germline CDR1 and CDR2 sequences are SGHRS and YFSETQ. The CDR3 is 13 amino acids. The ends were cut back, 4 bases at V and 3 bases at J, with 7 bases in the middle. DNA for the CDR3: TGCGCCAGCAGCCAACAGGACACCGGGGAGCTGTTTTTT. This translates into CASSQQDTGELFF.

J is TRBJ2-3 and V is TRBV7-2; 7 bases fit TRBD1. This CDR3 region has 14 residues. With V trimmed by 11 bases and J by 4 bases, 12 bases remained unmatched. The germline V gene has CDR1 SGHTA and CDR2 FQGNSA. The CDR3 protein is CAGSRQGGSDTQYF. CDR3 nucleotide sequence: TGTGCCGGGTCTAGACAGGGCGGGTCAGATACGCAGTATTTT.

V gene TRBV4-2 combines with J gene TRBJ2-5; unclear D gene. Trimming took 0 bases from V and 2 from J, leaving 10 bases between them. Germline V CDR1 and CDR2: LGHNA, YNFKEQ. The CDR3 has 15 residues. CDR3 in amino acids: CASSQDGRTQETQYF. The CDR3 DNA sequence: TGTGCCAGCAGCCAAGATGGGCGTACTCAAGAGACCCAGTACTTC.

This clonotype has just a few counts. The J gene is TRBJ1-6, the V gene TRBV20-1; 9 positions agree with TRBD1. CDR1 is DFQATT and CDR2 is SNEGSKA in the germline V gene (reference sequence). The CDR3 is 16 amino acids. V trimming: 6 bases; J trimming: 2 bases; junction bases outside the gene matches: 8. CDR3 coding DNA: TGCAGTGCGGTACAGGGGGCTAATCCCTATAATTCACCCCTCCACTTT. It yields the protein CSAVQGANPYNSPLHF.

This CDR3 reads CASSYPLLKSSYEQYF. The CDR3 coding sequence is TGTGCCAGCAGTTATCCCCTCCTAAAGAGCTCCTACGAGCAGTACTTC. This chain uses TRBV6-2 or TRBV6-3 with TRBJ2-7; D remains ambiguous. The ends were cut back, 3 bases at V and 0 bases at J, with 15 bases in the middle. The CDR3 has 16 residues. CDR1 is MNHEY, CDR2 SVGEGT, per germline.

V usage is TRBV6-2 or TRBV6-3 and J usage is TRBJ2-7; 8 bases map to TRBD2. Germline V lookup: CDR1 MNHEY, CDR2 SVGEGT. Trimming took 5 bases from V and 1 from J; bases not matched to a gene: 7. This CDR3 contains 15 residues. CDR3 residues: CASSGSGSPSYEQYF. CDR3 sequence (DNA): TGTGCCAGCAGTGGGAGCGGGAGCCCTTCCTACGAGCAGTACTTC.